This TCR beta chain was recorded in a study of cytomegalovirus exposure and HLA in healthy donors. Trimming took 5 bases from V and 4 from J, leaving 9 bases between them. The CDR3 length is 13 residues. Germline assignment: CDR1 SGHTA and CDR2 FQGNSA. Worth noting for this clone: Its antigen is undetermined.

PCR was performed using 60 Vbeta and 13 Jbeta primers. Sequencing used immunoSEQ multiplex PCR; TCRdb keeps in-frame clones, though not all of them. The data contain about 160,000 clones, roughly four fifths of them singletons. General study findings and limits: Solely CMV serostatus was available to characterize immune exposure. Most TCR beta V segments were productive about 90% or about 30% of the time in an earlier analysis. Rarity held for most TCR sequences, but there were some public TCRs that occurred in many donors. Cytomegalovirus status, reportedly, was diagnosed with high specificity and sensitivity by the classifier.

The rearrangement uses TRBV7-2 and TRBJ1-5, with D maybe TRBD1 (6 bases). The sequencing input was PBMCs. This TCR came from a female donor in good health and CMV-seronegative. The CDR3 nucleotides are TGTGCCAGCAGCACCAGGGGAAATCAGCCCCAGCATTTT. The encoded protein is CASSTRGNQPQHF. Based on the CDR3 plus reference TRBV7-2 and TRBJ1-5, the full variable domain is GAGVSQSPSNKVTEKGKDVELRCDPISGHTALYWYRQSLGQGLEFLIYFQGNSAPDKSGLPSDRFSAERTGGSVSTLTIQRTQQEDSAVYLCASSTRGNQPQHFGDGTRLSIL.